This entry features one T cell receptor (beta chain) sequence. The antigen is not known. Unexposed donor CD4+ T cells date from about 2010-2019, before the COVID-19 pandemic. The cells were cultured for about ten days before CD4+ T cells were isolated. Testing used SARS-CoV-2 S/N and four cold-coronavirus spikes on unexposed-donor CD4+ T cells, cells permitting. The data belong to a study of CD4 T cells in relation to SARS-CoV-2 and coronaviruses. Study-level information: PBMCs were cultured with antigen for roughly 11 days before TCR beta sequencing.

Method: immunoSEQ multiplex PCR; TCRdb's copy keeps in-frame clones and lacks some. The sample consists of roughly 30,000 clones, approximately 78% of them appearing once. After removal of 2 bases from V and 7 bases from J, the junction contained 6 bases not matched to a gene. The CDR3 is 16 residues long. Looked up from germline, CDR1 is SGHRS and CDR2 is YFSETQ. The clonotype comes from a human donor in good health. The J gene is TRBJ1-4, the V gene TRBV5-1; 12 nucleotides align to TRBD1. The material sequenced was CD4+ T cells from PBMCs, cultured in vitro. The CDR3 region is CASSLGTGGIGEKLFF. The CDR3 region has the DNA TGCGCCAGCAGCTTAGGGACAGGGGGCATTGGTGAAAAACTGTTTTTT.